These T cell receptor beta chains were read from a single sample in a study of beta chain features in type 1 diabetes. Data came from immunoSEQ multiplex PCR; TCRdb stores just in-frame clones and leaves some out. This sample yields over 150,000 clones, of which about 8.5% are seen a single time; around 0.65% belongs to the top ten. The sequencing sample was made of central memory CD4+ T cells from blood. All receptors come from a man aged 18 to 30 in good health. Each CDR3 is given with its conserved first and last residue. D genes are given only for firm matches. Size values are once, few and many counts, or a class for expanded clones, and some rows have none.

V	J	D	size	DNA	CDR3
TRBV5-4	TRBJ2-3	NA	few	TGTGCCAGCAGCTCCGCTAGTGGGAGCACAGATACGCAGTATTTT	CASSSASGSTDTQYF
TRBV25-1	TRBJ2-4	TRBD2	few	TGTGCCAGCAGTCGGACTAGCGGGGGGAAAAACATTCAGTACTTC	CASSRTSGGKNIQYF
TRBV5-5	TRBJ2-5	TRBD2	few	TGTGCCAGCAGCCAAGCGGGGGGCGCGGAGACCCAGTACTTC	CASSQAGGAETQYF
TRBV9	TRBJ1-2	NA	NA	TGTGCCAGCAGCGTAGACGGGAATTATGGCTACACCTTC	CASSVDGNYGYTF
TRBV7-2	TRBJ1-1	NA	NA	TGTGCCAGCAGCTTAGGTGGGGCTCAGAGAACTGAAGCTTTCTTT	CASSLGGAQRTEAFF
TRBV7-9	TRBJ2-1	NA	many	TGTGCCAGCAGCTTTATCGGCGGAAGCTACAATGAGCAGTTCTTC	CASSFIGGSYNEQFF
TRBV18	TRBJ1-2	TRBD1	many	TGTGCCAGCTCACCCGGGACAGTAAGCTATGGCTACACCTTC	CASSPGTVSYGYTF
TRBV2	TRBJ1-1	NA	many	TGTGCCAGCACCCCGACAGGGAACACTGAAGCTTTCTTT	CASTPTGNTEAFF
TRBV28	TRBJ1-1	NA	NA	TGTGCCAGCAAGAGGGCCATGAACACTGAAGCTTTCTTT	CASKRAMNTEAFF
TRBV5-1	TRBJ2-6	NA	few	TGCGCCAGCAGCCCTATGAGCCGCGCGGCCAACGTCCTGACTTTC	CASSPMSRAANVLTF
TRBV7-2	TRBJ2-2	NA	once	TGTGCCAGCAGCTTCGACAGGTGGAACACCGGGGAGCTGTTTTTT	CASSFDRWNTGELFF
TRBV11-2	TRBJ1-5	TRBD1	NA	TGTGCCAGCAGCTGGACAGGGCAGCCCCAGCATTTT	CASSWTGQPQHF
TRBV6-5	TRBJ2-5	NA	NA	TGTGCCAGCAGTTACTCATCTACAGGGTACCAAGAGACCCAGTACTTC	CASSYSSTGYQETQYF
TRBV19	TRBJ2-3	NA	NA	TGTGCCAGTAGTACAGGGGACCACACAGATACGCAGTATTTT	CASSTGDHTDTQYF
TRBV30	TRBJ2-3	TRBD2	few	TGTGCCTGGGGAAAAGCGGGGGTTGCAGATACGCAGTATTTT	CAWGKAGVADTQYF
TRBV30	TRBJ2-1	NA	few	TGTGCCGGGATCAGGGCGACCGCCTACAATGAGCAGTTCTTC	CAGIRATAYNEQFF
TRBV27	TRBJ2-3	TRBD2	few	TGTGCCAGCAGTTTATGGGGCGGGGAGGGGGATACGCAGTATTTT	CASSLWGGEGDTQYF
TRBV19	TRBJ2-1	TRBD2	few	TGTGCCAGTAGTATTTGGACTAGCGGGAGCGATGAGCAGTTCTTC	CASSIWTSGSDEQFF
TRBV6-1	TRBJ1-1	TRBD1	few	TGTGCCAGCGCCGGGACAGGGGTTACTGAAGCTTTCTTT	CASAGTGVTEAFF
TRBV5-1	TRBJ2-3	TRBD2	few	TGCGCCAGCAGCTCAGGGACTAGCGGACGCACAGATACGCAGTATTTT	CASSSGTSGRTDTQYF
TRBV14	TRBJ2-1	NA	many	TGTGCCAGCAGCCCCAGGATCACGGGGGAGCAGTTCTTC	CASSPRITGEQFF
TRBV7-9	TRBJ1-2	NA	many	TGTGCCAGCAGCGTCTCCTTTAACTATGGCTACACCTTC	CASSVSFNYGYTF
TRBV5-4	TRBJ2-3	NA	NA	TGTGCCAGCAGCTTGTACTCGTCGGGGTCAGATACGCAGTATTTT	CASSLYSSGSDTQYF
TRBV7-2	TRBJ2-7	TRBD2	many	TGTGCCAGCAGCTCAAGCGGGAGGGCCTCCTACGAGCAGTACTTC	CASSSSGRASYEQYF
TRBV11-1	TRBJ1-2	NA	NA	TGTGCCAGCAGCTTATCAGGTTATGGCTACACCTTC	CASSLSGYGYTF
TRBV10-3	TRBJ1-2	NA	NA	TGTGCCATCAGTGGGGGGGACGGCTACACCTTC	CAISGGDGYTF
TRBV18	TRBJ2-1	TRBD1	few	TGTGCCAGCTCTTTCGGGACAGGGGGTTACAATGAGCAGTTCTTC	CASSFGTGGYNEQFF
TRBV28	TRBJ2-2	TRBD2	few	TGTGCCAGCACCCCCGGCGGGGGAGCCGACACCGGGGAGCTGTTTTTT	CASTPGGGADTGELFF
TRBV7-2	TRBJ1-2	TRBD1	NA	TGTGCCAGCAGCTTCAGGGCAGGGGGCGCCCGGGATGGCTACACCTTC	CASSFRAGGARDGYTF
TRBV7-2	TRBJ2-7	TRBD2	few	TGTGCCAGCAGCTCCCGACTAGCGGGAATCTACGAGCAGTACTTC	CASSSRLAGIYEQYF
TRBV6-5	TRBJ2-2	NA	few	TGTGCCAGCAGTTCACAGGGAACGAACACCGGGGAGCTGTTTTTT	CASSSQGTNTGELFF
TRBV4-2	TRBJ2-1	TRBD2	NA	TGTGCCAGCAGCCAATTTCGGAGACTAGCACCTAATGAGCAGTTCTTC	CASSQFRRLAPNEQFF
TRBV5-6	TRBJ2-7	NA	NA	TGTGCCAGCAGCTTATTCGGGACACCCCAGCGGTACTTC	CASSLFGTPQRYF
TRBV7-3	TRBJ2-3	NA	NA	TGTGCCAGCAGCCTACAGGGATCGGGCACAGATACGCAGTATTTT	CASSLQGSGTDTQYF
TRBV5-1	TRBJ2-5	TRBD2	NA	TGCGCCAGCAGCCCCGGACTAGCGGGACAAGAGACCCAGTACTTC	CASSPGLAGQETQYF
TRBV9	TRBJ2-6	NA	many	TGTGCCAGCAGCGTAGTGACTCGTGGGGCCAACGTCCTGACTTTC	CASSVVTRGANVLTF
TRBV18	TRBJ1-1	NA	NA	TGTGCCAGCTCAGGAGATGGCACTGAAGCTTTCTTT	CASSGDGTEAFF
TRBV19	TRBJ2-2	NA	few	TGTGCCAGTAGCGGGACTCCCCCCGGGGAGCTGTTTTTT	CASSGTPPGELFF
TRBV19	TRBJ2-3	TRBD2	few	TGTGCCAGTAGTCAGACTAGCGGGAGTGATACGCAGTATTTT	CASSQTSGSDTQYF
TRBV20-1	TRBJ1-2	NA	few	TGCAGTGCCCCTCTTAATGGCTACACCTTC	CSAPLNGYTF
TRBV20-1	TRBJ2-3	NA	NA	TGCAGTGCTACGAGGTCAGATACGCAGTATTTT	CSATRSDTQYF
TRBV9	TRBJ1-1	TRBD1	NA	TGTGCCAGCAGCGAATCAACAGGGGTGAACACTGAAGCTTTCTTT	CASSESTGVNTEAFF
TRBV13	TRBJ2-7	NA	NA	TGTGCCAGCAGCTTAGACGGGGGGCGTGCTTACGAGCAGTACTTC	CASSLDGGRAYEQYF
TRBV7-6	TRBJ2-3	TRBD2	few	TGTGCCAGCAGCCCCTTAGCGGGAGCTACGTCAGATACGCAGTATTTT	CASSPLAGATSDTQYF
TRBV5-1	TRBJ2-5	NA	few	TGCGCCAGCAGGGAACGTACAGGGTGGGAGACCCAGTACTTC	CASRERTGWETQYF
TRBV7-9	TRBJ2-5	TRBD2	few	TGTGCCAGCAGCGTCGGGCTAGCGGGTGAGACCCAGTACTTC	CASSVGLAGETQYF
TRBV7-8	TRBJ1-4	NA	few	TGTGCCAGCAGCTTAACCGTGGGGACAAATGAAAAACTGTTTTTT	CASSLTVGTNEKLFF
TRBV7-2	TRBJ2-1	NA	NA	TGTGCCAGCAGCTTGGTGGCCAATGAGCAGTTCTTC	CASSLVANEQFF
TRBV30	TRBJ2-5	NA	NA	TGTGCCTGGAATAGCGGCCAAGAGACCCAGTACTTC	CAWNSGQETQYF
TRBV30	TRBJ2-6	TRBD1	NA	TGTGCCATGGGACAGGGGACCTCTGGGGCCAACGTCCTGACTTTC	CAMGQGTSGANVLTF
TRBV7-2	TRBJ1-1	NA	few	TGTGCCAGCAGCCCCGCGGGTTGGGTTATGAACACTGAAGCTTTCTTT	CASSPAGWVMNTEAFF
TRBV7-2	TRBJ1-1	NA	few	TGTGCCAGCAGATTCGCCCAGGGATACACTGAAGCTTTCTTT	CASRFAQGYTEAFF
TRBV18	TRBJ1-1	NA	few	TGTGCCAGCTCACCACTCCCCCAGGGAAACACTGAAGCTTTCTTT	CASSPLPQGNTEAFF
TRBV4-3	TRBJ2-3	TRBD1	NA	TGCGCCAGCAGCCAAGATTTGGGACAGGGGCCTTCGGCGCAGTATTTT	CASSQDLGQGPSAQYF
TRBV27	TRBJ2-5	NA	few	TGTGCCAGCAGTTTCGGCGGAGGGAAGACCCAGTACTTC	CASSFGGGKTQYF
TRBV11-3	TRBJ2-1	TRBD2	few	TGTGCCAGCTCGGGGACTAGCGGGGAAGGTGAGCAGTTCTTC	CASSGTSGEGEQFF
TRBV15	TRBJ1-1	NA	few	TGTGCCACCAGCAGAGACATAGTCCTGAACACTGAAGCTTTCTTT	CATSRDIVLNTEAFF
TRBV7-2	TRBJ2-3	NA	few	TGTGCCAGCAGCTTAGGCACTAGTACTGCAGATACGCAGTATTTT	CASSLGTSTADTQYF
TRBV30	TRBJ2-3	NA	few	TGTGCCTGGACTTCGGTAAACACGCAGTATTTT	CAWTSVNTQYF
TRBV4-3	TRBJ2-1	NA	few	TGCGCCAGCAGCCAAGGCATTTACGCTCTTGAGAGGAATGAGCAGTTCTTC	CASSQGIYALERNEQFF